The present entry profiles one TCR beta chain with its context. The source of the sample is a study of blood T cell repertoires in COVID-19. Study details: Whether acute or convalescent, the COVID-19 samples came from the United States, Italy and Spain. T cells, B-cell-depleted T cells, or PBMCs provided the cDNA or gDNA that served as material.

Germline V gene lookup returns CDR1 SGHAT and CDR2 FQNNGV. V was clipped by 4 bases and J by 5 bases; unmatched bases: 2. The CDR3 loop spans 13 amino acids. In the original workflow: Reference gene primer amplification in the assay estimated nucleated cell counts. Sequencing used immunoSEQ multiplex PCR; TCRdb keeps in-frame clones, though not all of them. V and J calls and clone size are as listed in that table; D and trimming were resolved from the DNA. The table has approximately 430,000 clones, approximately 90% seen once; the top ten hold 1.4%. The chain couples TRBV11-2 to TRBJ1-3; 7 nucleotides line up with TRBD1. The sample consisted of peripheral blood. The sequence was collected from a woman aged 30 to 39 with active or convalescent COVID-19. CDR3 in amino acids: CASSSGQRNTIYF. The DNA of the CDR3 is TGTGCCAGCAGCTCGGGACAGCGAAACACCATATATTTT.